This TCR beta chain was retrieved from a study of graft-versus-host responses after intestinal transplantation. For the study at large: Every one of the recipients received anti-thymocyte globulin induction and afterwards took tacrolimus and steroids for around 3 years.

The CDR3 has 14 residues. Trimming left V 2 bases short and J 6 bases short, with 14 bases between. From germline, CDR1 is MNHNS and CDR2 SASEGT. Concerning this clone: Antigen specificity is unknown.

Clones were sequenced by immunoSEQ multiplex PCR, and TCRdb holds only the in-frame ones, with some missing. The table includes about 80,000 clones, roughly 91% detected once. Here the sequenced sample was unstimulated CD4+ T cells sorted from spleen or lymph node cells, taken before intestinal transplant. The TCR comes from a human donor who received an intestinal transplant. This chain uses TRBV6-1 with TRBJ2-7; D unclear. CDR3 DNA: TGTGCCAGCAGTGAACCAGGCACCGTAGGCGAGCAGTACTTC. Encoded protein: CASSEPGTVGEQYF.